The 7 T cell receptor beta chains below were found in one sample sequenced in a study of cytomegalovirus exposure and HLA in healthy donors (dated by TCRdb to about 2017). The library was prepared using the immunoSEQ multiplex PCR assay. TCRdb mirrors the immuneACCESS table, restricted to in-frame sequences. Some clones are absent from its copies; in checked studies, under half trace to an unresolved V gene, and the reason for the others is unknown. This sample lists some 160,000 clones; 88% were detected once. The biggest ten clones account for approximately 3.1% of the sample. Sequencing was carried out using PBMCs. The source is a man between 18 and 29 years old in good health and CMV-seronegative.

The gene calls are TRBV27 and TRBJ1-4, with D unclear. Trimming pared 4 bases from V and 7 bases from J, leaving 13 bases between. The CDR3 extends over 14 amino acids. Germline V gene lookup returns CDR1 MNHEY and CDR2 SMNVEV (reference sequence). The CDR3 reads CASSSPGAREKLFF. CDR3 sequence (DNA): TGTGCCAGCAGTTCCCCGGGTGCACGTGAAAAACTGTTTTTT.

The chain recombines TRBV7-9 with TRBJ2-7; the D is unclear. V lost 3 bases, J lost 3 bases, and 9 bases lay in between. The CDR3 is 13 amino acids. Germline CDR1 SEHNR, CDR2 FQNEAQ (reference sequence). As DNA, the CDR3 is TGTGCCAGCAGCTTCCTCTTTATCTACGAGCAGTACTTC. Protein product: CASSFLFIYEQYF. Together with reference TRBV7-9 and TRBJ2-7, the CDR3 gives the full variable domain: DTGVSQNPRHKITKRGQNVTFRCDPISEHNRLYWYRQTLGQGPEFLTYFQNEAQLEKSRLLSDRFSAERPKGSFSTLEIQRTEQGDSAMYLCASSFLFIYEQYFGPGTRLTVT.

The chain recombines TRBV4-1 with TRBJ2-2; the D gene is possibly TRBD2 (5 bases). This CDR3 comprises 12 residues. V was trimmed by 8 bases and J by 7 bases, leaving 11 bases between them. Germline CDR1 is MGHRA and CDR2 is YSYEKL. The CDR3 spells CASRGYGGELFF. Written as DNA, the CDR3 is TGCGCCAGCCGAGGGTACGGCGGGGAGCTGTTTTTT.

J is TRBJ2-2 and V is TRBV6-5, with 8 bases identical to TRBD1. V shed 6 bases, J shed 7 bases, and the junction held 10 bases outside the gene matches. The CDR3 totals 15 residues. Germline CDR1 reads MNHEY; CDR2 reads SVGAGI. The CDR3 loop is CASRRTGRRGGELFF. DNA of the CDR3: TGTGCCAGCAGGCGGACAGGGCGTCGAGGCGGGGAGCTGTTTTTT.

V gene TRBV19 combines with J gene TRBJ2-3; perhaps TRBD1 as D (6 bases). Looked up from germline, CDR1 is LNHDA and CDR2 is SQIVND (reference sequence). The CDR3 runs to 15 residues. V dropped 3 bases and J dropped 4 bases, with 14 bases sitting between them. The CDR3 sequence is CASSIRTSGADTQYF. The DNA of the CDR3 is TGTGCCAGTAGTATTCGGACCTCAGGGGCAGATACGCAGTATTTT.

The chain has TRBV7-7 and TRBJ2-3, with D tentatively TRBD1 (5 bases). This CDR3 has 12 amino acids. Germline V gene lookup returns CDR1 SSHAT and CDR2 FNYEAQ (reference sequence). Written as DNA, the CDR3 is TGTGCTAGCCAGGGTGTTGGGGATACGCAGTATTTT. It encodes CASQGVGDTQYF.

The chain carries TRBV2 and TRBJ1-3; 8 bases are a match to TRBD1. Germline assignment: CDR1 SNHLY and CDR2 FYNNEI. The CDR3 has 16 residues. The V and J ends lost 5 bases and 4 bases, in that order; junction bases with no gene match: 10. CDR3 region: CASSPRQGRRGNTIYF. Here the CDR3 DNA reads TGTGCCAGCAGTCCCCGACAGGGGAGGAGAGGAAACACCATATATTTT.